The clone carrying this T cell receptor beta chain was detected ten times or more. Antigen specificity is unknown. The data are from a study of T cells in Graves' hyperthyroidism and ophthalmopathy. Study-level information: It was at initial diagnosis, before any treatment, that peripheral blood was collected. General study points: Blood samples included most of the expanded thyroid clonotypes exceeding 0.001.

RNA transcripts yielded amplified TCR beta CDR3 regions. The HTBI primer set drove a first-round RT-PCR of the TCR CDR3. TCRdb re-called the multiplex PCR reads with MiXCR, one entry per CDR3 protein. The sample holds some 320,000 distinct CDR3 sequences, roughly 15% seen once. V shed 7 bases, J shed 7 bases, and the junction held 4 bases outside the gene matches. The CDR3 extends over 12 amino acids. CDR1 DFQATT and CDR2 SNEGSKA come from the germline V gene (reference sequence). The TCR comes from a woman aged 40 to 50 with Graves' ophthalmopathy. The chain carries TRBV20-1 and TRBJ1-6; 7 bases are shared with TRBD1. Sequenced: blood. This CDR3 reads CSGSGGNSPLHF. For the CDR3, the DNA is TGCAGTGGCTCAGGGGGAAATTCACCCCTCCACTTT.